This is a list of T cell receptor beta chains from one sample in a study of T cells in Graves' hyperthyroidism and ophthalmopathy. One entry per CDR3 protein results from TCRdb running MiXCR on the multiplex PCR reads. The data show 300,000 to 450,000 distinct CDR3 sequences, 15% to 17% seen once. The sequencing input was blood. These receptors all come from a woman under 30 with Graves' hyperthyroidism that later progressed to Graves' ophthalmopathy. The CDR3 runs from the conserved cysteine through the conserved F or W. The D gene is left open where the match is weak. Clone size, where shown, is once, few, many, or a class for clones that have expanded.

D gene | clone size | J gene | V gene | CDR3 DNA | CDR3 protein
TRBD2 | many | TRBJ2-1 | TRBV12-3/TRBV12-4 | TGTGCCAGCAGGACTAGCGGGAGAGGCAATGAGCAGTTCTTC | CASRTSGRGNEQFF
- | few | TRBJ2-3 | TRBV10-3 | TGTGCCATCAGTGGTGGAGGGGTCACAGATACGCAGTATTTT | CAISGGGVTDTQYF
TRBD1 | few | TRBJ2-2 | TRBV4-1 | TGCGCCAGCAGCCATCGGACAGGGGGCAACACCGGGGAGCTGTTTTTT | CASSHRTGGNTGELFF
- | many | TRBJ2-7 | TRBV7-2 | TGTGCCAGCAGCATCAGGGTGGGCGAGCAGTACTTC | CASSIRVGEQYF
- | many | TRBJ2-2 | TRBV7-8 | TGTGCCAGCAGCTTAAGTGGTTTGCGGGAACTGTTCACCGGGGAGCTGTTTTTT | CASSLSGLRELFTGELFF
- | - | TRBJ1-2 | TRBV7-2 | TGTGCCAGCAGCTTAGAAATTCTCCGGGGCGCGGTCTATGGCTACACCTTC | CASSLEILRGAVYGYTF
- | many | TRBJ2-3 | TRBV7-8 | TGTGCCAGCAGCTTCGGCCTTACAGATACGCAGTATTTT | CASSFGLTDTQYF
TRBD1 | many | TRBJ1-1 | TRBV3-1 | TGTGCCAGCAGCCAGTCCGACAGGGTTGCCACTGAAGCTTTCTTT | CASSQSDRVATEAFF
- | many | TRBJ1-5 | TRBV6-1 | TGTGCCAGCGGGATTAGCAATCAGCCCCAGCATTTT | CASGISNQPQHF
TRBD2 | - | TRBJ2-5 | TRBV4-1 | TGCGCCAGCGCCCAGCGGGGGGGCCAAGAGACCCAGTACTTC | CASAQRGGQETQYF
- | - | TRBJ1-1 | TRBV20-1 | TGCAGTGCCGGGGGTTGGGGTGTACCCCCTAACACTGAAGCTTTCTTT | CSAGGWGVPPNTEAFF
TRBD2 | many | TRBJ2-7 | TRBV20-1 | TGCAGTGCTAGGGGACTAGCCGAGTTCCTCTACGAGCAGTACTTC | CSARGLAEFLYEQYF
TRBD2 | once | TRBJ2-7 | TRBV28 | TGTGCCAGCAGTTTAACCTGGACTAGCGTGGAATTCTACGAGCAGTACTTC | CASSLTWTSVEFYEQYF
- | many | TRBJ2-5 | TRBV5-1 | TGCGCCAGCAGCGAGAGCCGGGGAGAAGAGACCCAGTACTTC | CASSESRGEETQYF
- | - | TRBJ1-1 | TRBV28 | TGTGCCAGCAGTTTAAGGGTAAACACTGAAGCTTTCTTT | CASSLRVNTEAFF
- | - | TRBJ1-6 | TRBV7-2 | TGTGCCAGCAGCTTATCTCCAACGGGGATTTTACCCCTCCACTTT | CASSLSPTGILPLHF
- | few | TRBJ1-3 | TRBV7-9 | TGTGCCAGCAACCAACACAGGGAATCCGGAAACACCATATATTTT | CASNQHRESGNTIYF
- | few | TRBJ2-1 | TRBV5-6 | TGTGCCAGTATGGGAGAGGGGTATGAGCAGTTCTTC | CASMGEGYEQFF
TRBD1 | many | TRBJ1-1 | TRBV27 | TGTGCCAGCAGTGTGACAGGGGGCTTGGCTTTCTTT | CASSVTGGLAFF
TRBD1 | many | TRBJ1-4 | TRBV5-1 | TGCGCCAGCAGCTTCACGCAGGGGGCTAATGAAAAACTGTTTTTT | CASSFTQGANEKLFF
TRBD2 | few | TRBJ2-1 | TRBV30 | TGTGCCTGGAGTGTACTGACTAGCGGGAGAGCCAATGAGCAGTTCTTC | CAWSVLTSGRANEQFF
TRBD1 | - | TRBJ1-5 | TRBV7-2 | TGTGCCAGCAGCTTGGGGGGACAGGGAAGCAGTCAGCCCCAGCATTTT | CASSLGGQGSSQPQHF
TRBD2 | - | TRBJ2-2 | TRBV5-8 | TGTGCCAGCAGCCGACTAGCGGGAAGTGCCGGGGAGCTGTTTTTT | CASSRLAGSAGELFF
- | - | TRBJ2-7 | TRBV24-1 | TGTGCCACCAGTGACCCCACCGGGAAAGGGTCCTACGAGCAGTACTTC | CATSDPTGKGSYEQYF
TRBD2 | few | TRBJ2-7 | TRBV6-2/TRBV6-3 | TGTGCCAGCAGTTACTCGCGTCGACGGGGGGCCTACGAGCAGTACTTC | CASSYSRRRGAYEQYF
- | few | TRBJ2-5 | TRBV5-6 | TGTGCCAGCAGCTCGTATCGTCTGGGGGAGACCCAGTACTTC | CASSSYRLGETQYF
- | - | TRBJ1-1 | TRBV5-5 | TGTGCCAGCAGCTTGAGAGTAGACCCGAGCACTGAAGCTTTCTTT | CASSLRVDPSTEAFF
- | few | TRBJ2-2 | TRBV29-1 | TGCAGCGTCGGACGGTCGAACACCGGGGAGCTGTTTTTT | CSVGRSNTGELFF
TRBD2 | many | TRBJ2-1 | TRBV6-1 | TGTGCCAGCATCCCACTAGCGGGAGGTTCCAATGAGCAGTTCTTC | CASIPLAGGSNEQFF
- | many | TRBJ2-7 | TRBV27 | TGTGCCACCTCACCCGGGACTCCACTAATCGAGCAGTACTTC | CATSPGTPLIEQYF
- | few | TRBJ2-3 | TRBV28 | TGTGCCAGCAGTTTATTCGGGGATACGCAGTATTTT | CASSLFGDTQYF
- | few | TRBJ2-7 | TRBV20-1 | TGCAGTGCTCCCGAGGGGATTAACTACGAGCAGTACTTC | CSAPEGINYEQYF
TRBD1 | - | TRBJ1-3 | TRBV19 | TGTGCCAGTAACCGGGACAGCTCTGGAAACACCATATATTTT | CASNRDSSGNTIYF
- | - | TRBJ2-6 | TRBV4-1 | TGCGCCAGCAGCCAACCAAGCTCTGGGGCCAACGTCCTGACTTTC | CASSQPSSGANVLTF
TRBD2 | few | TRBJ2-3 | TRBV4-2 | TGTGCCAGCAGCCACTCATTAGCGGGAACTAGCACAGATACGCAGTATTTT | CASSHSLAGTSTDTQYF
- | many | TRBJ2-7 | TRBV28 | TGTGCCAGCAAGACTTCCTACGAGCAGTACTTC | CASKTSYEQYF
- | many | TRBJ2-1 | TRBV28 | TGTGCCAGCTTGATGGGGGAGGTGGGGTCCCAGTCCTACAATGAGCAGTTCTTC | CASLMGEVGSQSYNEQFF
- | few | TRBJ1-5 | TRBV20-1 | TGCAGTGTTAAGGGGACCTCCAGGCGGAATCAGCCCCAGCATTTT | CSVKGTSRRNQPQHF
TRBD2 | - | TRBJ2-2 | TRBV30 | TGTGCCTGGAGCTGGGGAGGGAAGGCCGGGGAGCTGTTTTTT | CAWSWGGKAGELFF
TRBD1 | many | TRBJ1-2 | TRBV30 | TGTGCCTGGAGTGTTAGGGGACAGGGGAACTATGGCTACACCTTC | CAWSVRGQGNYGYTF
- | many | TRBJ2-7 | TRBV27 | TGTGCCAGCGGGGGGACTTTCATCTACGAGCAGTACTTC | CASGGTFIYEQYF
TRBD1 | many | TRBJ2-2 | TRBV30 | TGTGCCTGGAGCCTTACAGGGGAGAGCACCGGGGAGCTGTTTTTT | CAWSLTGESTGELFF
- | many | TRBJ2-1 | TRBV20-1 | TGCAGTGCTAGTATAGCGAGTCGGTACAATGAGCAGTTCTTC | CSASIASRYNEQFF
TRBD1 | - | TRBJ1-4 | TRBV2 | TGTGCCAGCAGCTCGGACAGGGGAAATGAAAAACTGTTTTTT | CASSSDRGNEKLFF
- | few | TRBJ1-4 | TRBV20-1 | TGCAGTCCTACCACCAATGAAAAACTGTTTTTT | CSPTTNEKLFF
- | - | TRBJ2-3 | TRBV6-1 | TGTGCCAGCAGTCCCCTAGTGATGTCAGATACGCAGTATTTT | CASSPLVMSDTQYF
- | many | TRBJ2-3 | TRBV27 | TGTGCCAGCAGTTTATACCGGGAAAAGACAGATACGCAGTATTTT | CASSLYREKTDTQYF